This T cell receptor beta chain emerged from a study of T cell responses to AZD1222 COVID-19 vaccine. With V trimmed by 4 bases and J by 2 bases, 5 bases remained unmatched. The CDR3 covers 15 residues. From germline, CDR1 is SGDLS and CDR2 YYNGEE. This table comes from immunoSEQ multiplex PCR, and its TCRdb copy is limited to in-frame clones, with some not included. The data show roughly 92,000 clones, 90% seen once. The specimen comprised peripheral blood, sampled on day 0 of AZD1222 vaccination. This sequence was found in an adult in good health. The chain carries TRBV9 and TRBJ2-7; 11 bases fit TRBD2. The CDR3 spells CASSPTSGVPYEQYF. The CDR3 DNA reads as TGTGCCAGCAGCCCGACTAGCGGGGTACCCTACGAGCAGTACTTC.